This T cell receptor beta chain is drawn from a study of T cells in Graves' hyperthyroidism and ophthalmopathy (dated by TCRdb to about 2019). In the study overall: To identify distinguishing TCR V-J signatures, a discovery cohort of around 100 patients was used, comprising some 45 with Graves' ophthalmopathy and 57 with stable Graves' hyperthyroidism. An independent validation cohort of 18 to 20 hyperthyroidism patients and approximately 16 patients who later progressed to ophthalmopathy tested prospective prediction of ophthalmopathy. The 100 or so discovery patients were randomly divided into training and test sets at a 7:3 ratio. In more than 5 Graves' hyperthyroidism patients, the study also compared T-cell repertoires from thyroid tissue with T-cell repertoires from blood. Following sampling, methimazole starting at 30 mg daily was given to hyperthyroidism patients, and high-dose intravenous methylprednisolone was given to ophthalmopathy patients. The paper reports TCR Vbeta CDR3 sequencing of about 140 peripheral blood samples: around 45 ophthalmopathy, 70 to 85 hyperthyroidism and 17 progressor patients.

Points the paper makes about the study in general: In validation, the model predicted progression to ophthalmopathy with approximately 71% sensitivity and about 73% specificity, a median of 6.5 months before onset. Ophthalmopathy was separated from stable hyperthyroidism by a 13 V-J signature model, with around 90% sensitivity and 81% to 82% specificity obtained in cross-validation and 80%/75% obtained in testing. No statistical method was used to set the sample size in advance, and investigators knew the group allocation. Most expanded thyroid clonotypes (frequency above 0.001) were also detected in blood, a finding suggesting that blood repertoires may reflect thyroid immune responses.

TCR beta CDR3 regions were amplified from RNA transcripts. A first-round RT-PCR of the TCR CDR3 used the HTBI primer set with the Qiagen OneStep RT-PCR kit. Libraries were constructed in a second round of multiplex PCR, after which size selection and purification were performed. Sequencing of the libraries was done on an Illumina HiSeq2000 using paired-end 100 bp reads. As for the authors' bioinformatics: Raw data were processed with SOAPnuke, discarding reads with adapters, uncalled bases, mean Phred below 15, or no exact constant-primer or identifier match. High-quality paired reads were merged with COPE v1.2.5, and unique nucleotide sequences were defined as clonotypes. Clonotypes were aligned to IMGT TRBV, TRBD and TRBJ reference segments using MiTCR v1.1. The analysis was restricted to V-J combinations with a frequency above 0.0001, which together covered approximately 99% of the repertoires. A TCS score was defined as the ratio of F50 (clonal expansion) to E x V (chaos), with BLOSUM62-based TCRdist applied between CDR3 peptides within each V-J. Welch's t-statistics and random forest reduced 500 to 550 V-J features to fewer than 15, which were used in a naive Bayes classifier (R e1071). TCRdb's own reprocessing of the public reads used fastp at Q25 and MiXCR and kept productive beta chains. Records with the same CDR3 protein are collapsed into one entry carrying the most frequent genes and DNA. The V and J calls come from TCRdb's annotation, not from the publication. The sample table shows about 540,000 distinct CDR3 sequences, and more than 45% are seen once. The top ten hold approximately 8.2% of the sample.

The CDR3 numbers 14 residues from cysteine through phenylalanine. This entry keeps only the CDR3 DNA: 42 bases, framed from base 1. V drops 5 bases and J drops 4 bases, leaving 14 bases in between. Graves' hyperthyroidism was defined as stable when no progression to ophthalmopathy occurred over 18 months of follow-up. Hyperthyroidism patients were newly diagnosed, with disease duration under 2 months, and aged 18 to 65 years. Exclusion was applied to patients with uncontrolled infections, other autoimmune diseases, pregnancy or lactation. Clinical symptoms, serum thyroxine and TRAb, thyroid ultrasound, and orbital computed tomography formed the basis for the diagnoses. Trizol reagent was used to extract total RNA, and RNA quality was then checked on an Agilent 2100 Bioanalyzer. This clonotype was observed a handful of times. There is no known antigen for this receptor. No base quality values were provided; no much bigger clone lies one nucleotide off.

In this chain, TRBV12-3 or TRBV12-4 is recombined with TRBJ1-2; a weak D assignment points to TRBD1 (5 bases agree). This clonotype originated in a woman aged 18-35 years with Graves' hyperthyroidism. Donor details come from another sample of the same person, matched by shared clones. Sequencing was done on a sample of peripheral blood or thyroid tissue (not recorded which). CDR3 region: CASSRTDRFYGYTF. In nucleotides, the sequence is TGTGCCAGCAGTCGTACCGACAGATTCTATGGCTACACCTTC.